A single sample is the source of the 2 T cell receptor beta chains below, sequenced in a study of blood T cell repertoires in COVID-19. The table came from immunoSEQ multiplex PCR; TCRdb's copy has only in-frame clones and leaves some out. The table shows about 87,000 clones, with around 85% occurring only once. Material for sequencing was peripheral blood. These TCRs come from an elderly woman with active or convalescent COVID-19.

The chain employs TRBV11-2 and TRBJ1-2; 7 nucleotides line up with TRBD1. Germline V gene data show CDR1 as SGHAT and CDR2 as FQNNGV. V lost 5 bases to trimming and J lost 2 bases; unmatched junction nucleotides: 2. CDR3 length: 13 amino acids. CDR3 loop: CASSGGQNYGYTF. As DNA, the CDR3 is TGTGCCAGCAGCGGGGGACAGAACTATGGCTACACCTTC.

The rearrangement uses TRBV19 and TRBJ2-3; 10 bases map to TRBD2. Trimming cost V 1 base and J 4 bases; bases outside gene matches: 8. The germline CDR1 and CDR2 sequences are LNHDA and SQIVND (reference sequence). This CDR3 contains 17 residues. CDR3 region: CASSIARAGGSPDTQYF. As DNA, the CDR3 is TGTGCCAGTAGTATAGCGAGAGCGGGAGGGTCCCCAGATACGCAGTATTTT.